This record covers a single T cell receptor (beta chain). Antigen unknown. This sample stems from a study of T cell repertoires in cytomegalovirus infection. In germline, CDR1 is LNHDA, CDR2 SQIVND (reference sequence). V shed 8 bases and J 7 bases; nucleotides not matched to a gene: 7. The CDR3 is 12 residues long. TCRdb re-called the reads through MiXCR, storing one row per CDR3 protein. The sample yields some 940,000 distinct CDR3 sequences, roughly 30% seen once. The clonotype originates from a human donor in good health (CMV status not recorded). Some clones in this sample may be carry-over from other donors' samples. The chain is built from TRBV19 and TRBJ1-1, with TRBD1 matching over 7 bases. The sequences come from cultured CD8+ T cells from PBMCs, collected from culture after CMV antigen stimulation. CDR3 nucleotides: TGTGCCAGTCTTACAGGGGTGGATGAAGCTTTCTTT. Translation gives CASLTGVDEAFF.